This T cell receptor (beta chain) was sequenced for a study of blood T cell repertoires in COVID-19. Study background: Material from acute and convalescent COVID-19 was sourced from the United States, Italy and Spain. PBMCs, B-cell-depleted T cells, or T cells were the source of the cDNA or gDNA that made up the material.

Trimming removed 0 bases from V and 0 bases from J, with 11 bases in between. The germline V gene encodes CDR1 SGHAT and CDR2 FQNNGV. This CDR3 is 16 amino acids long. How the authors handled the data: The authors estimated nucleated cell counts from reference gene primer amplification. Here immunoSEQ multiplex PCR was the method, and the copy in TCRdb shows in-frame clones only, minus some. That table gives V, J and clone size, and the DNA gave D and trimming. The table has approximately 100,000 clones, around 89% seen once. The receptor comes from a human donor with acute or convalescent COVID-19. The donor label of this sample is uncertain. Sample: peripheral blood. V gene TRBV11-2 combines with J gene TRBJ1-1; D perhaps matches TRBD1 (5 bases). CDR3 coding DNA: TGTGCCAGCAGCTTAGATCGGGGGAACTTGAACACTGAAGCTTTCTTT. Translation: CASSLDRGNLNTEAFF.